This paragraph covers one TCR beta chain sequence. This sample is drawn from a study of blood T cell repertoires in COVID-19. Study-wide background: From the United States, Italy and Spain came samples of acute and convalescent COVID-19. PBMCs, B-cell-depleted T cells, or T cells provided the cDNA or gDNA that made up the material.

Source study methods: How many nucleated cells were present was estimated from reference gene primer amplification. Using immunoSEQ multiplex PCR, the repertoire was profiled, and TCRdb retains in-frame clones only, with some absent. V, J and clone size are those of that table, while D and trimming were read from the DNA. This repertoire shows about 99,000 clones, around 84% found once; its top ten account for approximately 12%. V lost 4 bases, J lost 2 bases, and 13 bases lay in between. The CDR3 length is 15 residues. Germline V gives CDR1 ENHRY, CDR2 SYGVKD. This TCR derives from a woman aged 60 to 75 in a cohort sampled during active or convalescent COVID-19. Source material: peripheral blood. This chain joins TRBV10-3 and TRBJ2-3; TRBD1 might be the D (5 bases). The CDR3 is CAISASGQATDTQYF. Written as DNA, the CDR3 is TGTGCCATCAGTGCTTCAGGGCAAGCCACAGATACGCAGTATTTT.